This TCR beta chain appears in the sequencing data of a study of blood T cell repertoires in COVID-19. Study background: COVID-19 samples, acute and convalescent, were from the United States, Italy and Spain. PBMCs, B-cell-depleted T cells, or T cells provided the cDNA or gDNA that made up the material.

Methods used by the authors: Using reference gene primer amplification, nucleated cell counts were estimated. TCRdb's table, derived via immunoSEQ multiplex PCR, lists solely in-frame clones and lacks some. V, J and clone size were drawn from that table, and D and trimming were deduced from the DNA. The table has hundreds of thousands of clones, 80% to 90% seen once. Germline assignment: CDR1 ENHRY and CDR2 SYGVKD. CDR3 length equals 15 residues. V shed 6 bases and J 0 bases; nucleotides not matched to a gene: 4. This TCR came from a man aged 30 to 45 with active or convalescent COVID-19. What was sequenced was peripheral blood. The V gene is TRBV10-3, the J gene TRBJ1-4; 7 bases map to TRBD1. This chain's CDR3 is CAIRTGITTNEKLFF. CDR3 coding DNA: TGTGCCATCAGGACAGGGATCACAACTAATGAAAAACTGTTTTTT.